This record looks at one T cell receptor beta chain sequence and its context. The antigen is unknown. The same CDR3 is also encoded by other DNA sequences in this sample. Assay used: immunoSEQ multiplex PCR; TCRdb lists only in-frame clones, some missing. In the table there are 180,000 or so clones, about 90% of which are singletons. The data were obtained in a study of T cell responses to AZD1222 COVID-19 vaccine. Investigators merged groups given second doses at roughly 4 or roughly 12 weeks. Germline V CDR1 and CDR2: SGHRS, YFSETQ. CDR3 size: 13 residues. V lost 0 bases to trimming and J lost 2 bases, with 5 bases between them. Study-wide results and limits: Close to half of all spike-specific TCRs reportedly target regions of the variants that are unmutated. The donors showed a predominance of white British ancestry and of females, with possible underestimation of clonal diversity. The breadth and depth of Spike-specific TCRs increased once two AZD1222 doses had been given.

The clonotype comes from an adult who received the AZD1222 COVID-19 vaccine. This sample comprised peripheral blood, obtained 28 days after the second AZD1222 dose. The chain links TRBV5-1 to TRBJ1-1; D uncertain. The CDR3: CASSLGGNTEAFF. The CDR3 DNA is TGCGCCAGCAGCTTGGGGGGAAACACTGAAGCTTTCTTT.